This TCR beta chain was sequenced during a study of blood T cell repertoires in COVID-19 (dated by TCRdb to about 2020). Concerning the study at large: The collaborator samples originated in the United States, Italy and Spain and spanned the acute and convalescent phases of COVID-19. Subjects who had been exposed to COVID-19, were actively infected with it, or had recovered from it provided the deeply sampled blood TCRbeta repertoires that made up the dataset. A de-identified subject ID, COVID-19 status, age in years and sex were almost always included in the sample metadata. The prospective study material was composed of cDNA or gDNA derived from T cells, B-cell-depleted T cells, or PBMCs. The repertoires were made available in a free public database intended to serve as a resource for research on the immune response to SARS-CoV-2. Samples were obtained from the ongoing ImmuneRACE study (first 160 participants) and from 1,254 subjects provided by 6 global collaborators. Where available, HLA class I and class II types were taken from metadata supplied by the sample provider and were not determined by assay-based typing. What the research found in general, with its limitations: The amount of clinical and demographic metadata varied by source and participant and was provided uncurated.

From its cysteine to its phenylalanine, the CDR3 spans 17 amino acids. Of the read, only the CDR3 DNA is kept; its 51 bases are in frame from base 1. V was cut back by 5 bases and J by 2 bases, leaving a gap of 18 bases between them. From the germline V gene, CDR1 is KGHDR and CDR2 is SFDVKD. In Seattle, one collaborating source enrolled patients while the infection was active and tracked those patients longitudinally over the course of disease. Collaborating institutions collected whole blood in K2EDTA tubes following their own protocols. For TCRbeta analysis, collaborators shipped samples as frozen whole blood, isolated PBMCs, or DNA extracted from either of those sample types. Worth noting for this clone: No antigen is known for it. There are no base qualities to consult, and no much larger clone falls within one base.

The immunoSEQ Assay, a bias-controlled multiplex PCR, was used to amplify TCRbeta CDR3 regions from genomic DNA. The published analysis was carried out like this. The number of nucleated cells in each sample was estimated from the amplification of reference gene primers within the assay. Sequence reads were collapsed and filtered to measure the absolute abundance of every unique TCRbeta CDR3 rearrangement. For each sample, productive Simpson clonality was calculated by taking the square root of Simpson's diversity index across productive rearrangements. TCRdb retrieved this table from immuneACCESS and kept in-frame rearrangements only. Not all clones are present; in checked studies, unresolved V genes account for under half, and no reason is known for the remainder. V and J calls and clone size follow that table, whereas D and trimming were derived from the DNA. In all, the sample holds some 300,000 clones, and under 90% of those were seen once. The ten largest clones capture 1.5% to 2% of the sample.

The sequence derives from a woman in her thirties with COVID-19, enrolled during active disease. What was sequenced was peripheral blood. Here the chain combines TRBV24-1 and TRBJ2-1; the D segment could be TRBD2, given 6 matching bases. At the DNA level, the sequence is TGTGCCACCAGTGGCCGGACGCGGGACGGTCCCTACAATGAGCAGTTCTTC. Its protein product is CATSGRTRDGPYNEQFF.